A selection of T cell receptor beta chains follows, all from one sample in a study of blood T cell repertoires in COVID-19. The protocol was immunoSEQ multiplex PCR, while the TCRdb copy is restricted to in-frame clones and leaves out a portion. The sample contains tens of thousands of clones, roughly 82% of which appear only once. Sequencing input: peripheral blood. The source of these receptors is a man older than 75 with active COVID-19. Each CDR3 is given with its conserved first and last residue. Fields, in order: D gene, clone size, V gene, J gene, CDR3 DNA, CDR3 protein. D genes are given only for firm matches. A row's size may be missing; if present it is once, few, many or a size class.

D gene: NA
clone size: once
V gene: TRBV4-1
J gene: TRBJ2-7
CDR3 DNA: TGCGCCAGCAGCCAAGATCGGTCGTTGGCTAGCACGAGCTCCTACGAGCAGTACTTC
CDR3 protein: CASSQDRSLASTSSYEQYF

D gene: TRBD2
clone size: NA
V gene: TRBV9
J gene: TRBJ2-2
CDR3 DNA: TGTGCCAGCAGCGTAAGACTAGCGTCTGGCGCCGGGGAGCTGTTTTTT
CDR3 protein: CASSVRLASGAGELFF

D gene: TRBD1
clone size: NA
V gene: TRBV9
J gene: TRBJ1-1
CDR3 DNA: TGTGCCAGCAGCCCTCGGGACAGCCTGAACACTGAAGCTTTCTTT
CDR3 protein: CASSPRDSLNTEAFF

D gene: NA
clone size: NA
V gene: TRBV7-2
J gene: TRBJ1-6
CDR3 DNA: TGTGCCAGCAGCCCCGCCCGACAGTCCCACCCCACTTCACCCCTCCACTTT
CDR3 protein: CASSPARQSHPTSPLHF

D gene: TRBD1
clone size: NA
V gene: TRBV18
J gene: TRBJ1-2
CDR3 DNA: TGTGCCAGCTCTCTATCGGGACCAGGGGGTGGCTACACCTTC
CDR3 protein: CASSLSGPGGGYTF

D gene: TRBD1
clone size: few
V gene: TRBV9
J gene: TRBJ2-1
CDR3 DNA: TGTGCCAGCTCGAATGCCGGGGACAGGATAAATGAGCAGTTCTTC
CDR3 protein: CASSNAGDRINEQFF

D gene: NA
clone size: NA
V gene: TRBV7-8
J gene: TRBJ2-4
CDR3 DNA: TGTGCCAGCAGCCTACAGGACAGGGAGGGAGGAAACATTCAGTACTTC
CDR3 protein: CASSLQDREGGNIQYF

D gene: NA
clone size: NA
V gene: TRBV7-2
J gene: TRBJ2-1
CDR3 DNA: TGTGCCAGCAGCTTAGCTCCAGGGTATACCTACAATGAGCAGTTCTTC
CDR3 protein: CASSLAPGYTYNEQFF

D gene: NA
clone size: NA
V gene: TRBV4-2
J gene: TRBJ1-4
CDR3 DNA: TGTGCCAGCAGTGACGGCCCGGGAACTAATGAAAAACTGTTTTTT
CDR3 protein: CASSDGPGTNEKLFF

D gene: TRBD2
clone size: NA
V gene: TRBV28
J gene: TRBJ2-7
CDR3 DNA: TGTGCCAGCAGTTTATGGACTAGCGGGAAGAAAGAGCAGTACTTC
CDR3 protein: CASSLWTSGKKEQYF

D gene: NA
clone size: NA
V gene: TRBV7-8
J gene: TRBJ1-5
CDR3 DNA: TGTGCCAGCAGCACACGGGGGGATATAGGGGAGCCCCAGCATTTT
CDR3 protein: CASSTRGDIGEPQHF

D gene: TRBD2
clone size: NA
V gene: TRBV10-2
J gene: TRBJ2-7
CDR3 DNA: TGCGCCACAAGACTAGCGGGGAGCTACGAGCAGTACTTC
CDR3 protein: CATRLAGSYEQYF

D gene: NA
clone size: NA
V gene: TRBV28
J gene: TRBJ2-3
CDR3 DNA: TGTGCCAGCAGCCCATACGCAATCTCCGAGCGGCACACAGATACGCAGTATTTT
CDR3 protein: CASSPYAISERHTDTQYF

D gene: NA
clone size: NA
V gene: TRBV9
J gene: TRBJ2-3
CDR3 DNA: TGTGCCAGCGCGCGGGGTGATCGTTCAGCAGATACGCAGTATTTT
CDR3 protein: CASARGDRSADTQYF

D gene: TRBD1
clone size: NA
V gene: TRBV11-2
J gene: TRBJ1-4
CDR3 DNA: TGTGCCAGCAGCCCACAGGGGGCTTCGGGTAATGAAAAACTGTTTTTT
CDR3 protein: CASSPQGASGNEKLFF

D gene: TRBD1
clone size: NA
V gene: TRBV18
J gene: TRBJ2-7
CDR3 DNA: TGTGCCAGCTCACCACCTATGACAGGGGGGCACGAGCAGTACTTC
CDR3 protein: CASSPPMTGGHEQYF

D gene: NA
clone size: NA
V gene: TRBV5-1
J gene: TRBJ1-5
CDR3 DNA: TGCGCCAGCAGTCAGGGGAGCAATCAGCCCCAGCATTTT
CDR3 protein: CASSQGSNQPQHF

D gene: TRBD1
clone size: NA
V gene: TRBV27
J gene: TRBJ1-1
CDR3 DNA: TGTGCCAGCAGCTCGACCGGGACAGTGAACACTGAAGCTTTCTTT
CDR3 protein: CASSSTGTVNTEAFF

D gene: TRBD2
clone size: NA
V gene: TRBV7-9
J gene: TRBJ2-1
CDR3 DNA: TGTGCCAGCAGCTTAGTTACTAGCGGCGAGCAGTTCTTC
CDR3 protein: CASSLVTSGEQFF

D gene: TRBD2
clone size: once
V gene: TRBV11-2
J gene: TRBJ2-1
CDR3 DNA: TGTGCCAGCAGCTTAGAGTCGGGGACTAGCGGGAGAAATGAGCAGTTCTTC
CDR3 protein: CASSLESGTSGRNEQFF

D gene: NA
clone size: NA
V gene: TRBV2
J gene: TRBJ2-5
CDR3 DNA: TGTGCCAGCTCAGGGATTATCGAGACCCAGTACTTC
CDR3 protein: CASSGIIETQYF

D gene: NA
clone size: NA
V gene: TRBV12-3/TRBV12-4
J gene: TRBJ2-3
CDR3 DNA: TGTGCCAGCAGTTTAGACAGGGCAACCAATTATTTT
CDR3 protein: CASSLDRATNYF

D gene: TRBD2
clone size: NA
V gene: TRBV18
J gene: TRBJ2-3
CDR3 DNA: TGTGCCAGCTCACCAAAACTAGCGGGAGGGGAAACCACAGATACGCAGTATTTT
CDR3 protein: CASSPKLAGGETTDTQYF

D gene: NA
clone size: NA
V gene: TRBV7-2
J gene: TRBJ1-2
CDR3 DNA: TGTGCCAGCAGCCCACCATTATTACCGGGGTATGGCTACACCTTC
CDR3 protein: CASSPPLLPGYGYTF

D gene: TRBD1
clone size: NA
V gene: TRBV6-2/TRBV6-3
J gene: TRBJ2-7
CDR3 DNA: TGTGCCAGCAGTTACGGGACAGGGGGGATCCACGAGCAGTACTTC
CDR3 protein: CASSYGTGGIHEQYF

D gene: TRBD1
clone size: NA
V gene: TRBV6-6
J gene: TRBJ2-2
CDR3 DNA: TGTGCCAGCGGTCGGACAGGGAACACCGGGGAGCTGTTTTTT
CDR3 protein: CASGRTGNTGELFF

D gene: TRBD1
clone size: few
V gene: TRBV27
J gene: TRBJ1-1
CDR3 DNA: TGTGCCAGCAGTTTGGACAGGGGGGGCGGTTCTGAAGCTTTCTTT
CDR3 protein: CASSLDRGGGSEAFF

D gene: NA
clone size: once
V gene: TRBV27
J gene: TRBJ2-1
CDR3 DNA: TGTGCCAGCAGCCCGGACTGGATTGCCTACAATGAGCAGTTCTTC
CDR3 protein: CASSPDWIAYNEQFF

D gene: TRBD1
clone size: NA
V gene: TRBV2
J gene: TRBJ1-5
CDR3 DNA: TGTGCCAGCAAAGAACAGGGGGCTCGTAATCAGCCCCAGCATTTT
CDR3 protein: CASKEQGARNQPQHF